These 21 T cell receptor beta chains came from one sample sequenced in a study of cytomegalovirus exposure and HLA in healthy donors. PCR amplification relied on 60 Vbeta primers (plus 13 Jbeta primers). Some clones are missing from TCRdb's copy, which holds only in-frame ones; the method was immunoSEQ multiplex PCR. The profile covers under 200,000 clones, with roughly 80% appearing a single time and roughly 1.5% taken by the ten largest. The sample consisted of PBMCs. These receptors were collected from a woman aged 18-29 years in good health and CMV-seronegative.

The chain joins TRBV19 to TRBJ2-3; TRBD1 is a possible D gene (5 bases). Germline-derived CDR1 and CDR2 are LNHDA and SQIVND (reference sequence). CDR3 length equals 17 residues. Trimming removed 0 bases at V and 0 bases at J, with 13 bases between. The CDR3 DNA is TGTGCCAGTAGTATAGATTATGACAGCTTTAGCACAGATACGCAGTATTTT. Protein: CASSIDYDSFSTDTQYF.

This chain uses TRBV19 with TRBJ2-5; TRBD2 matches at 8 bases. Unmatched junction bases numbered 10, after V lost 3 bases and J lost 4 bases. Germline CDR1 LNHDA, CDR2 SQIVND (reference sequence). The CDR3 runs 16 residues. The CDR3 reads CASSMSLGLAGETQYF. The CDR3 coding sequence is TGTGCCAGTAGTATGTCCCTAGGGCTAGCGGGAGAGACCCAGTACTTC.

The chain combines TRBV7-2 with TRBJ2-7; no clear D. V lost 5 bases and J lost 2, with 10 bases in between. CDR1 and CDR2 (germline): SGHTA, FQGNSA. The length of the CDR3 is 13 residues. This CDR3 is CASSRREAYEQYV. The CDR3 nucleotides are TGTGCCAGCAGCCGGCGTGAGGCCTACGAGCAGTACGTC.

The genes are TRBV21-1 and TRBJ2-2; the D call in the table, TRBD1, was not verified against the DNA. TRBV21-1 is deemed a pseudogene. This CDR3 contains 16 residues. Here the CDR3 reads CASSKTNRGRGGELFF. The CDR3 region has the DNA TGTGCCAGCAGCAAAACAAACAGGGGGCGAGGCGGGGAGCTGTTTTTT.

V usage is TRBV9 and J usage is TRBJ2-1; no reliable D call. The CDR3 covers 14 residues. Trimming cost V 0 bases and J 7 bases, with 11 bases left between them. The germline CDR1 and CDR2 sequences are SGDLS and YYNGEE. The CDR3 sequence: CASSVAPSPNEQFF. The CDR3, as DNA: TGTGCCAGCAGCGTAGCCCCCTCCCCTAATGAGCAGTTCTTC.

This CDR3 is CASMVDRGLDGELFF. Here the CDR3 DNA reads TGTGCCAGTATGGTCGACAGGGGGCTTGACGGGGAGCTGTTTTTT. The rearrangement uses TRBV19 and TRBJ2-2; 10 bases line up with TRBD1. Trimming removed 7 bases from V and 7 bases from J; junction bases left unmatched: 9. The CDR3 is 15 amino acids. From germline, CDR1 is LNHDA and CDR2 SQIVND (reference sequence). Using reference TRBV19 and TRBJ2-2 for the parts outside the CDR3, the full variable domain is DGGITQSPKYLFRKEGQNVTLSCEQNLNHDAMYWYRQDPGQGLRLIYYSQIVNDFQKGDIAEGYSVSREKKESFPLTVTSAQKNPTAFYLCASMVDRGLDGELFFGEGSRLTVL.

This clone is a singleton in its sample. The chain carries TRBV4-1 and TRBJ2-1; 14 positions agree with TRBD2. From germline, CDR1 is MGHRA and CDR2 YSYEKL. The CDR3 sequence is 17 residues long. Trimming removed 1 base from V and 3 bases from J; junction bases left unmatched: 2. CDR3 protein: CASSQGGLAGDYNEQFF. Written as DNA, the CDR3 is TGCGCCAGCAGCCAAGGGGGACTAGCGGGAGACTACAATGAGCAGTTCTTC.

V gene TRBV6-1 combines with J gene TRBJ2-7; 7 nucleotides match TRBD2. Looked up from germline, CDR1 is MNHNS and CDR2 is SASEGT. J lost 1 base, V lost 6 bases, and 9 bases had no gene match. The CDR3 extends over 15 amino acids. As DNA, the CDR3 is TGTGCCAGCAGCCTGGGAGCGGGAATATCCTACGAGCAGTACGTC. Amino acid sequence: CASSLGAGISYEQYV.

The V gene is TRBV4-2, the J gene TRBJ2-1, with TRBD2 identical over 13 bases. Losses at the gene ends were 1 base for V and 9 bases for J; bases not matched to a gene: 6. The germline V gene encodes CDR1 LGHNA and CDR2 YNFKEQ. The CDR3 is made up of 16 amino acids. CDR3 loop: CASSQATSGRTTEQFF. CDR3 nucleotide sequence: TGTGCCAGCAGCCAAGCGACTAGCGGGAGGACTACTGAGCAGTTCTTC.

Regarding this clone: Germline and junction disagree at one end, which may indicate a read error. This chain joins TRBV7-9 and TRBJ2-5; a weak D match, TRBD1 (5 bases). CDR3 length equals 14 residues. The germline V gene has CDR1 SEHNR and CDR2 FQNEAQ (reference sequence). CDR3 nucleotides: TGTTCCAGCAGCTTAGTAGACAGACAAGAGACCCAGTACTTC. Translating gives CSSSLVDRQETQYF.

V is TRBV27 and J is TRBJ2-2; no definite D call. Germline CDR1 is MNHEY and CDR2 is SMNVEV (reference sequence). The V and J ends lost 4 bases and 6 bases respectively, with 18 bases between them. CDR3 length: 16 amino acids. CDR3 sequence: CASSSLGQTPAGELFF. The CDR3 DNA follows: TGTGCCAGCAGTTCCCTAGGTCAAACTCCCGCCGGGGAGCTGTTTTTT.

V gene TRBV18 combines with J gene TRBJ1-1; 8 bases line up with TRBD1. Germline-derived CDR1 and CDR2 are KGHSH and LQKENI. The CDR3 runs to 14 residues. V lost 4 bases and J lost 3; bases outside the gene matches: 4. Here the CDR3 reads CASSLQTGDTEAFF. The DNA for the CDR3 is TGTGCCAGCTCACTACAGACAGGGGACACTGAAGCTTTCTTT.

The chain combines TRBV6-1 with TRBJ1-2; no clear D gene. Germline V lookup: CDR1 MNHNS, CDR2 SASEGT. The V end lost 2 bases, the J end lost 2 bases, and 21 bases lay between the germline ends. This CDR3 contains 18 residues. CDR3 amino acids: CASSERIDAGDLNYGYTF. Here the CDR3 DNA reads TGTGCCAGCAGTGAAAGGATTGACGCAGGCGACCTCAACTATGGCTACACCTTC.

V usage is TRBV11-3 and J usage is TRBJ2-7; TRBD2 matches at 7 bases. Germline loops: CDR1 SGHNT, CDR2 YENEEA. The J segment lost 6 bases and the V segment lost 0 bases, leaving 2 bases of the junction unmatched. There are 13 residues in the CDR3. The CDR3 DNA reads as TGTGCCAGCAGCTTAGAGGGGGGGGGCGAGCAGTACGTC. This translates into CASSLEGGGEQYV.

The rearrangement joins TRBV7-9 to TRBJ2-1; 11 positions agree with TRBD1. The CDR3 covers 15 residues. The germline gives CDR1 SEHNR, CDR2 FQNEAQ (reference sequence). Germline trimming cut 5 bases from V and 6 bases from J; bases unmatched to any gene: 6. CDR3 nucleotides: TGTGCCAGCAGCCATGGGACAGGGGGGCTCAATGAGCAGTTCTTC. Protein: CASSHGTGGLNEQFF.

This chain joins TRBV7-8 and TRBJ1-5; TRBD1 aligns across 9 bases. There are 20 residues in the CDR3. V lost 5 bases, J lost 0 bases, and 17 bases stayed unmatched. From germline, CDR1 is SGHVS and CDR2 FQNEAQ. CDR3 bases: TGTGCCAGCAGCGTCAGACCCGGGACAGGGACCTCCTATAGCAATCAGCCCCAGCATTTT. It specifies CASSVRPGTGTSYSNQPQHF.

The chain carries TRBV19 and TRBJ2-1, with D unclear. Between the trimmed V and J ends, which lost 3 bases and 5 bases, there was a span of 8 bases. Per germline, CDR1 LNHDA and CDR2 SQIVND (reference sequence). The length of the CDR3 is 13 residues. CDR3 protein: CASSMLADNEQFF. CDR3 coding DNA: TGTGCCAGTAGTATGCTGGCGGACAATGAGCAGTTCTTC.

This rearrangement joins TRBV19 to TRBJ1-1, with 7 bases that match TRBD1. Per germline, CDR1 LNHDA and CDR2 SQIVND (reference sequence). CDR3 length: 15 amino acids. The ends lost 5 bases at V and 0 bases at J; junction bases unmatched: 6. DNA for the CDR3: TGTGCCAGTAGTCTACGACAGGGTATGAACACTGAAGCTTTCTTT. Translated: CASSLRQGMNTEAFF. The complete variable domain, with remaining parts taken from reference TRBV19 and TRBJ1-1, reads DGGITQSPKYLFRKEGQNVTLSCEQNLNHDAMYWYRQDPGQGLRLIYYSQIVNDFQKGDIAEGYSVSREKKESFPLTVTSAQKNPTAFYLCASSLRQGMNTEAFFGQGTRLTVV.

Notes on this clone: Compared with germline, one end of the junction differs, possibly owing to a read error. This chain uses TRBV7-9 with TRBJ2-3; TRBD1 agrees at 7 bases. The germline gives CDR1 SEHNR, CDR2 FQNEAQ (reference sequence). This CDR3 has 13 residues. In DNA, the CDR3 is TGTGCCAGCAGCTTAAGTTCCTTCGGGACAGATATTTTT. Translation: CASSLSSFGTDIF. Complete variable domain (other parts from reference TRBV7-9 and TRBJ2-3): DTGVSQNPRHKITKRGQNVTFRCDPISEHNRLYWYRQTLGQGPEFLTYFQNEAQLEKSRLLSDRFSAERPKGSFSTLEIQRTEQGDSAMYLCASSLSSFGTDIFGPGTRLTVL.

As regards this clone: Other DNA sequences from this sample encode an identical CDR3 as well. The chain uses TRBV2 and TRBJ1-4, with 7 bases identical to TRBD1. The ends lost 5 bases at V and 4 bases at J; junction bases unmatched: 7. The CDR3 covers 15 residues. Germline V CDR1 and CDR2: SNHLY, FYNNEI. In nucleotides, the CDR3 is TGTGCCAGCAGTCGTACCGGGACAGATAATGAAAAACTGTTTTTT. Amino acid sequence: CASSRTGTDNEKLFF.

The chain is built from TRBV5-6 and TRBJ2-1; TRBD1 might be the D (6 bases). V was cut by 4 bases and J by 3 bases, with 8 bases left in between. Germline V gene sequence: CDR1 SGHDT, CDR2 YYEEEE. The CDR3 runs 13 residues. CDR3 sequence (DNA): TGTGCCAGCAGCCGACAGGACTACAATGAGCAGTTCTTC. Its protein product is CASSRQDYNEQFF.